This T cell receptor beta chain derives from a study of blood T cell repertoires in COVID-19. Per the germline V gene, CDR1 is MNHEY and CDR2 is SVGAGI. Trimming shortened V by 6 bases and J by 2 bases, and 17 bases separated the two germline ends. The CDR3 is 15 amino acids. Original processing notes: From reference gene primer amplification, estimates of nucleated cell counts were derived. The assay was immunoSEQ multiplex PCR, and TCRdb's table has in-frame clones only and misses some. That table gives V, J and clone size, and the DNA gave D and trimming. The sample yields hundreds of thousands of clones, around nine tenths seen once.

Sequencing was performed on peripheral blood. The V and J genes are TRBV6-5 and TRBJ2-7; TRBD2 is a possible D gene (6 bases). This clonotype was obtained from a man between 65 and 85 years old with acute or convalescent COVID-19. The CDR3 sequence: CASRPRFSGTYEQYF. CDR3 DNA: TGTGCCAGCAGACCAAGATTTAGCGGAACCTACGAGCAGTACTTC.